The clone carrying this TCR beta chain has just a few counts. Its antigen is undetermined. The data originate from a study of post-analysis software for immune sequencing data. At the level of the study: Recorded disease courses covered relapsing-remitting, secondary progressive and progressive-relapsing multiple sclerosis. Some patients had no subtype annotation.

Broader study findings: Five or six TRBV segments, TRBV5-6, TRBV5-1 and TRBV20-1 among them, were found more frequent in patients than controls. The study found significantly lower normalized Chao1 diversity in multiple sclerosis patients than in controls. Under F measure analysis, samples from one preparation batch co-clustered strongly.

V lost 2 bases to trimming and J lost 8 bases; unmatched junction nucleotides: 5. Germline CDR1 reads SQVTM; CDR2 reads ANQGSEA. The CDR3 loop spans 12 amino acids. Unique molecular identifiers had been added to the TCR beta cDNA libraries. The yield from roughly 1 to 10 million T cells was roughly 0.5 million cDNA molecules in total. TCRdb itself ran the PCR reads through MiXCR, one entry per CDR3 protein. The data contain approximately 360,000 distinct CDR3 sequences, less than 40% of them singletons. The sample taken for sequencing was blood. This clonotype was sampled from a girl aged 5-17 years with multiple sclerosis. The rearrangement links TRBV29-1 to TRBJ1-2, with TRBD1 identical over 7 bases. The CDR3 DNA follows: TGCAGCGTTGAACAGGGGGAGGAAGGCTACACCTTC. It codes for CSVEQGEEGYTF.